Below, 24 T cell receptor beta chains from the same sample are listed, as sequenced in a study of blood T cell repertoires in COVID-19. Clones were sequenced by immunoSEQ multiplex PCR, and TCRdb holds only the in-frame ones, with some missing. Among 250,000 to 400,000 clones, roughly 88% were seen once, and the ten largest hold 2.5% to 3.5%. Sequenced material: peripheral blood. These TCRs come from a woman under 40 with COVID-19, enrolled during active disease.

V gene TRBV5-1 combines with J gene TRBJ2-1, with TRBD2 matching 14 bases. In germline, CDR1 is SGHRS, CDR2 YFSETQ. The CDR3 length is 16 residues. V shed 2 bases, J shed 13 bases, and the junction held 11 bases outside the gene matches. The CDR3 loop is CASSLTGTSGSRGQFF. CDR3 nucleotides: TGCGCCAGCAGCTTAACGGGGACTAGCGGGAGCCGGGGCCAGTTCTTC.

The V call is TRBV5-5, the J call TRBJ2-1; the D gene is possibly TRBD2 (6 bases). CDR1 and CDR2 (germline): SGHKS, YYEKEE (reference sequence). The CDR3 spans 15 residues. V gave up 4 bases and J gave up 4 bases, with 15 bases separating them. CDR3 amino acids: CASSHMGGLYNEQFF. The CDR3 DNA sequence: TGTGCCAGCAGCCACATGGGGGGTCTTTACAATGAGCAGTTCTTC.

The chain couples TRBV4-2 to TRBJ1-2; TRBD1 might be the D (6 bases). The length of the CDR3 is 15 residues. CDR1 and CDR2 from the germline V gene are LGHNA and YNFKEQ. Trimming shortened V by 1 base and J by 3 bases, and 12 bases separated the two germline ends. CDR3 amino acids: CASSQGGRRDYGYTF. In DNA, the CDR3 is TGTGCCAGCAGCCAAGGGGGGCGCAGGGACTATGGCTACACCTTC.

The rearrangement links TRBV19 to TRBJ2-6; the D gene is possibly TRBD1 (6 bases). Looked up from germline, CDR1 is LNHDA and CDR2 is SQIVND (reference sequence). CDR3 length: 18 residues. The V gene lost 5 bases and the J gene lost 0 bases, with 17 bases spanning the gap. The CDR3 coding sequence is TGTGCCAGTAGTGCTCCGGGACACCCAAACTCTGGGGCCAACGTCCTGACTTTC. Residues: CASSAPGHPNSGANVLTF.

The chain employs TRBV29-1 and TRBJ2-7, with 8 bases that match TRBD2. The J segment lost 2 bases and the V segment lost 7 bases, leaving 7 bases of the junction unmatched. In germline, CDR1 is SQVTM, CDR2 ANQGSEA. The CDR3 has 13 residues. CDR3 amino acids: CSAHGGGTYEQYF. In DNA, the CDR3 is TGCAGCGCTCACGGGGGGGGTACCTACGAGCAGTACTTC.

The V gene is TRBV10-1, the J gene TRBJ2-1; D might be TRBD2 (6 bases). The V end lost 2 bases, the J end lost 7 bases, and 9 bases lay between the germline ends. The CDR3 runs 13 residues. Germline V gene sequence: CDR1 WNHNN, CDR2 SYGVQD (reference sequence). CDR3 DNA sequence: TGCGCCAGCAGTGAGGGAGGGGTGAATGAGCAGTTCTTC. Translation gives CASSEGGVNEQFF.

The chain employs TRBV28 and TRBJ1-5, with 7 bases aligning to TRBD1. The CDR3 consists of 17 residues. V lost 5 bases, J lost 2 bases, and 12 bases stayed unmatched. Germline values: CDR1 MDHEN, CDR2 SYDVKM. The CDR3 sequence: CASSILQGRVGNQPQHF. CDR3 DNA: TGTGCCAGCAGTATCCTACAGGGGAGAGTAGGCAATCAGCCCCAGCATTTT.

This rearrangement joins TRBV7-2 to TRBJ2-1, with TRBD2 identical over 8 bases. With V trimmed by 10 bases and J by 2 bases, 13 bases remained unmatched. Germline loops: CDR1 SGHTA, CDR2 FQGNSA. CDR3 length equals 16 residues. The CDR3: CAITTRGLGAYNEQFF. The CDR3 DNA sequence: TGTGCCATTACAACCAGGGGACTAGGGGCCTACAATGAGCAGTTCTTC.

The J gene is TRBJ2-1, the V gene TRBV9, with 11 bases fitting TRBD2. V shed 1 base and J 7 bases; nucleotides not matched to a gene: 4. The CDR3 loop spans 15 amino acids. CDR1 and CDR2 (germline): SGDLS, YYNGEE. This CDR3 reads CASSVTPSGRNEQFF. CDR3 bases: TGTGCCAGCAGCGTAACCCCTAGCGGGAGGAATGAGCAGTTCTTC.

This rearrangement joins TRBV19 to TRBJ2-1; the match to TRBD2 covers 7 bases. V dropped 6 bases and J dropped 7; count of bases not matched to a gene: 12. The CDR3 covers 15 residues. Per the germline V gene, CDR1 is LNHDA and CDR2 is SQIVND (reference sequence). The CDR3 spells CASRSVSGGGNEQFF. CDR3 sequence (DNA): TGTGCCAGTAGATCCGTATCGGGAGGAGGGAATGAGCAGTTCTTC. Combining the CDR3 with reference TRBV19 and TRBJ2-1 gives the whole variable domain DGGITQSPKYLFRKEGQNVTLSCEQNLNHDAMYWYRQDPGQGLRLIYYSQIVNDFQKGDIAEGYSVSREKKESFPLTVTSAQKNPTAFYLCASRSVSGGGNEQFFGPGTRLTVL.

The J gene is TRBJ2-1, the V gene TRBV11-3, with TRBD2 identical over 13 bases. This CDR3 is 16 amino acids long. V trimming: 5 bases; J trimming: 4 bases; junction bases outside the gene matches: 5. Germline V lookup: CDR1 SGHNT, CDR2 YENEEA. The CDR3, as DNA: TGTGCCAGCAGCCGAAGGGGACTAGCGGGATACAATGAGCAGTTCTTC. Residues: CASSRRGLAGYNEQFF.

The V and J genes are TRBV6-5 and TRBJ1-3; the D gene is possibly TRBD1 (5 bases). The germline V gene encodes CDR1 MNHEY and CDR2 SVGAGI. The CDR3 has 13 residues. Trimming stripped 7 bases from V and 7 bases from J, with 14 bases between. Written as DNA, the CDR3 is TGTGCCAGCATCTCATCACGGGGGAACACCATATATTTT. This codes for CASISSRGNTIYF.

The count of this clone is one. This chain links TRBV9 with TRBJ2-7, with D unresolved. The length of the CDR3 is 14 residues. Germline assignment: CDR1 SGDLS and CDR2 YYNGEE. V shed 1 base and J shed 4 bases, with 12 bases lying between them. DNA for the CDR3: TGTGCCAGCAGCGTATTTCCTAGTACGTACGAGCAGTACTTC. Encoded protein: CASSVFPSTYEQYF.

Only a few counts were recorded for this clone. Other DNA sequences of this sample code for an identical CDR3. This chain connects TRBV24-1 to TRBJ1-5; 9 bases fit TRBD1. CDR1 is KGHDR, CDR2 SFDVKD, per germline. V dropped 4 bases and J dropped 2; count of bases not matched to a gene: 2. The CDR3 is 15 amino acids. The CDR3, as DNA: TGTGCCACCAGTGACCGGACAGGGGGCAATCAGCCCCAGCATTTT. Translating gives CATSDRTGGNQPQHF.

V is TRBV7-9 and J is TRBJ2-7; tentative D call: TRBD2 (5 bases). The CDR3 runs to 13 residues. Germline lookup yields CDR1 SEHNR and CDR2 FQNEAQ (reference sequence). V shed 1 base and J shed 5 bases, with 9 bases lying between them. The CDR3 nucleotides are TGTGCCAGCAGCTTAGTATCTAGCAACGAGCAGTACTTC. Residues: CASSLVSSNEQYF.

This clone was observed a single time. An end of the junction does not agree with germline; a read error may underlie this. The J gene is TRBJ2-4, the V gene TRBV28, with D possibly being TRBD1 (6 bases). CDR1 and CDR2 from the germline V gene are MDHEN and SYDVKM. The length of the CDR3 is 14 residues. CDR3: CASNLQGAKNIQYF. CDR3 DNA sequence: TGTGCCAGCAATTTACAGGGAGCCAAAAACATTCAGTACTTC.

This chain uses TRBV27 with TRBJ2-7, with TRBD2 matching 13 bases. Losses at the gene ends were 2 bases for V and 3 bases for J; bases not matched to a gene: 4. This CDR3 is 16 amino acids long. The V gene's germline CDR1 is MNHEY and CDR2 SMNVEV (reference sequence). CDR3 protein: CASSLTRTSGSYEQYF. CDR3 nucleotide sequence: TGTGCCAGCAGTTTAACCCGGACTAGCGGGAGCTACGAGCAGTACTTC.

Here the CDR3 DNA reads TGTGCCAGCAGCTTAGAGGGACAGGGCCTATATGGCCTGTTTTTT. This translates into CASSLEGQGLYGLFF. This sequence joins TRBV11-2 and TRBJ1-4, with 9 bases identical to TRBD1. J lost 14 bases, V lost 0 bases, and 10 bases had no gene match. The CDR3 spans 15 residues. CDR1 is SGHAT and CDR2 is FQNNGV in the germline V gene.

This clone has only one observation. V and J are TRBV2 and TRBJ2-7; TRBD2 aligns across 9 bases. Germline V CDR1 and CDR2: SNHLY, FYNNEI. The CDR3 length is 15 residues. Trimming removed 4 bases from V and 6 bases from J; junction bases left unmatched: 10. Written as DNA, the CDR3 is TGTGCCAGCAGTGGCGTCGCGGGAGGGCCACCCGAGCAGTACTTC. It translates to CASSGVAGGPPEQYF.

The chain employs TRBV24-1 and TRBJ2-5; TRBD2 matches at 10 bases. V lost 1 base, J lost 4 bases, and 5 bases stayed unmatched. This CDR3 spans 16 amino acids. Germline V lookup: CDR1 KGHDR, CDR2 SFDVKD. The CDR3 DNA reads TGTGCCACCAGTGATTTTCTAGCGGGAGAATTAGAGACCCAGTACTTC. Amino acids: CATSDFLAGELETQYF.

This chain connects TRBV7-2 to TRBJ2-7; D ambiguous. From germline, CDR1 is SGHTA and CDR2 FQGNSA. This CDR3 is built from 13 residues. Deletions cut 2 bases from V and 1 base from J, with 6 bases between. The CDR3 here is CASSLQASYEQYF. CDR3 nucleotide sequence: TGTGCCAGCAGCTTACAGGCTTCCTACGAGCAGTACTTC. Supplemented by reference TRBV7-2 and TRBJ2-7, the full variable domain reads GAGVSQSPSNKVTEKGKDVELRCDPISGHTALYWYRQSLGQGLEFLIYFQGNSAPDKSGLPSDRFSAERTGGSVSTLTIQRTQQEDSAVYLCASSLQASYEQYFGPGTRLTVT.

The rearrangement joins TRBV5-1 to TRBJ2-1, with TRBD1 identical over 10 bases. The CDR3 runs to 15 residues. Trimming at V came to 4 bases and at J to 4 bases, leaving 5 bases not matched to a gene. Germline V gene sequence: CDR1 SGHRS, CDR2 YFSETQ. The CDR3 loop is CASSVGTGAYNEQFF. For the CDR3, the DNA is TGCGCCAGCAGCGTCGGGACAGGGGCGTACAATGAGCAGTTCTTC.

This chain connects TRBV19 to TRBJ2-7; 9 positions match TRBD1. This CDR3 contains 14 residues. After removal of 5 bases from V and 3 bases from J, the junction contained 5 bases not matched to a gene. The germline V gene has CDR1 LNHDA and CDR2 SQIVND (reference sequence). The chain's CDR3 is CASSGVTGGYEQYF. The DNA for the CDR3 is TGTGCCAGTAGTGGGGTGACAGGGGGCTACGAGCAGTACTTC. The variable domain in full, with the rest retrieved from reference TRBV19 and TRBJ2-7, is DGGITQSPKYLFRKEGQNVTLSCEQNLNHDAMYWYRQDPGQGLRLIYYSQIVNDFQKGDIAEGYSVSREKKESFPLTVTSAQKNPTAFYLCASSGVTGGYEQYFGPGTRLTVT.

This clone was observed once. V gene TRBV27 combines with J gene TRBJ2-1; 13 bases are shared with TRBD2. V shed 1 base and J 2 bases; nucleotides not matched to a gene: 2. Germline CDR1 and CDR2: MNHEY and SMNVEV (reference sequence). The CDR3 is made up of 17 amino acids. In nucleotides, the CDR3 is TGTGCCAGCAGTTTATTAGGGACTAGCGGGACCTACAATGAGCAGTTCTTC. Translating it yields CASSLLGTSGTYNEQFF.